This TCR beta chain was identified in a study of blood T cells in healthy people across ages. This clonotype showed up many times. For the second PCR, which ran for about 7 to 11 cycles, a sample-barcoded 5' primer and a J-beta primer mix were used. MiXCR, applied by TCRdb to the 5' RACE reads, yields one record per CDR3 protein. The sample yields hundreds of thousands of distinct CDR3 sequences, approximately 49% seen once. CDR1 is SQVTM and CDR2 is ANQGSEA in the germline V gene. V was cut by 0 bases and J by 0 bases, with 17 bases left in between. The CDR3 totals 17 residues. The source of this sequence is a man aged 30-40 years in good health. Sequenced: blood. The chain carries TRBV29-1 and TRBJ1-2, with D perhaps TRBD1 (6 bases). Written as DNA, the CDR3 is TGCAGCGTTGAAGATCGGCAGGGGAGGGGAGCTAACTATGGCTACACCTTC. Translated, it gives CSVEDRQGRGANYGYTF.